The text below deals with one T cell receptor (beta chain). The sample has other DNA sequences that encode this CDR3 too. This specimen comes from a study of blood T cell repertoires in COVID-19. Study-level information: Researchers got acute and convalescent COVID-19 samples from the United States, Italy and Spain.

Trimming at V came to 4 bases and at J to 4 bases, leaving 3 bases not matched to a gene. The germline CDR1 and CDR2 sequences are LGHDT and YNNKEL (reference sequence). The length of the CDR3 is 13 residues. As processed by the authors: Reference gene primer amplification in the assay estimated nucleated cell counts. Sequencing was performed with immunoSEQ multiplex PCR; in TCRdb, only in-frame clones are kept and a portion is missing. That table supplies the V and J calls and clone size; D and trimming were determined from the DNA. The top ten hold approximately 8% of the sample, which has about 460,000 clones, around 85% seen once. Participants were aged about 18 to 95 years, lived in under 30 US areas, and enrolled virtually.

The sample taken for sequencing was PBMCs or T cells enriched from blood (not recorded which). The chain combines TRBV3-1 (or the pseudogene TRBV3-2) with TRBJ1-1, with TRBD1 identical over 7 bases. This TCR was sampled from a woman aged 60-75 years who had recovered from COVID-19. The CDR3 DNA sequence: TGTGCCAGCAGCCGACAGGGTGGCACTGAAGCTTTCTTT. As protein: CASSRQGGTEAFF.